The 9 T cell receptor beta chains reported below all come from one sample, sequenced in a study of T-cell reconstitution after alpha-beta-depleted transplantation in children. Construction of the TCRbeta library involved unique molecular identifiers. MiXCR was run by TCRdb on the PCR reads, yielding one entry per CDR3 protein. The repertoire holds about 980,000 distinct CDR3 sequences, about 30% seen once, with 25% to 35% in the top ten. This sample comprised PBMCs, mostly from graft donor cells, obtained 360 days after TCRalphabeta/CD19-depleted stem cell transplant. The source is a boy in the first two years of life who had a stem cell transplant for SCID, so the T cells may come from the graft donor.

V is TRBV2 and J is TRBJ2-1; 11 nucleotides align to TRBD2. The CDR3 has 15 amino acids. V lost 5 bases, J lost 7 bases, and 7 bases stayed unmatched. Germline V gene data show CDR1 as SNHLY and CDR2 as FYNNEI. The CDR3 DNA follows: TGTGCCAGCAGTATAGCGGGGGGGCTTATAAATGAGCAGTTCTTC. Translating gives CASSIAGGLINEQFF.

The V and J genes are TRBV6-2 or TRBV6-3 and TRBJ2-2, with unresolved D. Germline values: CDR1 MNHEY, CDR2 SVGEGT. The CDR3 runs 16 residues. V dropped 5 bases and J dropped 4 bases, with 17 bases sitting between them. The CDR3 here is CASSDLRPVSTGELFF. CDR3 in DNA: TGTGCCAGCAGTGACCTACGACCCGTCTCCACCGGGGAGCTGTTTTTT.

The table lists this clonotype with a few counts. The chain couples TRBV15 to TRBJ1-3, with TRBD1 as a possible D gene (5 bases). Deletions cut 3 bases from V and 3 bases from J, with 9 bases between. CDR1 and CDR2 from the germline V gene are LNHNV and YYDKDF (reference sequence). The CDR3 is made up of 14 amino acids. The CDR3: CATSSGGDGNTIYF. In nucleotides, the CDR3 is TGTGCCACCAGCAGTGGGGGGGATGGAAACACCATATATTTT.

The genes are TRBV14 and TRBJ1-4; D call uncertain. CDR1 is SGHDN and CDR2 is FVKESK in the germline V gene. Trimming took off 0 bases at V and 8 bases at J, with 13 bases between the two ends. The CDR3 runs 15 residues. CDR3 protein: CASSQDRLVGEKLFF. CDR3 coding DNA: TGTGCCAGCAGCCAAGACCGGCTGGTGGGAGAAAAACTGTTTTTT. The full variable domain, with the rest looked up from reference TRBV14 and TRBJ1-4, is EAGVTQFPSHSVIEKGQTVTLRCDPISGHDNLYWYRRVMGKEIKFLLHFVKESKQDESGMPNNRFLAERTGGTYSTLKVQPAELEDSGVYFCASSQDRLVGEKLFFGSGTQLSVL.

V is TRBV9 and J is TRBJ2-3, with 7 bases aligning to TRBD1. The germline gives CDR1 SGDLS, CDR2 YYNGEE. V lost 1 base, J lost 5 bases, and 7 bases stayed unmatched. The CDR3 loop spans 15 amino acids. The CDR3 DNA follows: TGTGCCAGCAGCGTAACAACAGGGGCTCAAGATACGCAGTATTTT. The encoded protein is CASSVTTGAQDTQYF.

The CDR3 sequence: CASSDGGHGGYTF. The CDR3 bases are TGCGCCAGCAGTGATGGCGGGCACGGTGGCTACACCTTC. V usage is TRBV10-1 and J usage is TRBJ1-2; D is unclear. Trimming stripped 3 bases from V and 7 bases from J, with 12 bases between. The CDR3 sequence is 13 residues long. The germline CDR1 and CDR2 sequences are WNHNN and SYGVQD (reference sequence).

The CDR3 loop reads CASSSLVVDSPLHF. Written as DNA, the CDR3 is TGTGCCAGCAGTTCACTAGTGGTGGATTCACCCCTCCACTTT. This chain joins TRBV12-3 or TRBV12-4 and TRBJ1-6; D unclear. V lost 4 bases and J 8 bases, leaving 12 bases between the germline ends. The CDR3 has 14 residues.

In its sample, this clonotype was seen a few times. For the CDR3, the DNA is TGTGCCATCAGTGGGCCCCCCCCGCCGGGGCCACTACACAATGAGCAGTTCTTC. Its translation is CAISGPPPPGPLHNEQFF. This rearrangement joins TRBV10-3 to TRBJ2-1, with D perhaps being TRBD1 or TRBD2 (5 bases each). The CDR3 runs 18 residues. Trimming removed 4 bases from V and 5 bases from J, with 24 bases in between. Per germline, CDR1 ENHRY and CDR2 SYGVKD.

This chain joins TRBV5-1 and TRBJ2-3, with D unresolved. Germline loops: CDR1 SGHRS, CDR2 YFSETQ. Trimming pared 4 bases from V and 2 bases from J, leaving 17 bases between. This CDR3 has 16 residues. The CDR3 spells CASSPLGLTTTDTQYF. In DNA form, the CDR3 reads TGCGCCAGCAGCCCACTGGGCCTAACCACCACAGATACGCAGTATTTT. Combining the CDR3 with reference TRBV5-1 and TRBJ2-3 gives the whole variable domain KAGVTQTPRYLIKTRGQQVTLSCSPISGHRSVSWYQQTPGQGLQFLFEYFSETQRNKGNFPGRFSGRQFSNSRSEMNVSTLELGDSALYLCASSPLGLTTTDTQYFGPGTRLTVL.